Listed below are T cell receptor beta chains from one sample, sequenced in a study of T cell responses to AZD1222 COVID-19 vaccine. Libraries were prepared by immunoSEQ multiplex PCR; TCRdb keeps only in-frame clonotypes and omits some of them. The profile shows 95,000 or so clones, about 88% of them singletons. Sequences were derived from peripheral blood, sampled on day 0 of AZD1222 vaccination. These TCRs come from an adult in good health. Both conserved end residues are part of each CDR3. D genes are given only for firm matches. Clone size appears in some rows only: once, few, many, or a class for an expanded clone.

CDR3 DNA	CDR3 protein	J gene	D gene	V gene	CDR3 length	clone size
TGTGCCAGCAGTGTTACTAGCGGGGGTGTGGATGAGCAGTTCTTC	CASSVTSGGVDEQFF	TRBJ2-1	TRBD2	TRBV6-4	15	NA
TGTGCCAGTAGTATGGGATCACAGGGTGGTTACGAGCAGTACTTC	CASSMGSQGGYEQYF	TRBJ2-7	NA	TRBV19	15	NA
TGTGCCAGCAGCTTAGTTCTCAGGGCTAACACCATATATTTT	CASSLVLRANTIYF	TRBJ1-3	NA	TRBV7-9	14	NA
TGTGCCAGCAGCTCCGACTGGACCTACGAGCAGTACTTC	CASSSDWTYEQYF	TRBJ2-7	NA	TRBV7-2	13	NA
TGTGCCAGCAGCTCTCCTGGGACAACGGGGTTCTTC	CASSSPGTTGFF	TRBJ2-1	NA	TRBV5-4	12	NA
TGTGCCAGCAGCTTAATTCCAGGGGTAAACACTGAAGCTTTCTTT	CASSLIPGVNTEAFF	TRBJ1-1	NA	TRBV7-3	15	NA
TGCGCCAGCAGCTTAGGTATTAATCAGCCCCAGCATTTT	CASSLGINQPQHF	TRBJ1-5	NA	TRBV5-1	13	NA
TGTGCCATCAGTGAAGCCGCCGGGACTAGCGGGCCCTCGGACTTC	CAISEAAGTSGPSDF	TRBJ2-5	TRBD2	TRBV10-3	15	NA
TGTGCCAGCAGCCGAGACAGGGGGCATGGCACTGAAGCTTTCTTT	CASSRDRGHGTEAFF	TRBJ1-1	TRBD1	TRBV7-8	15	NA
TGTGCCAGCAGTTCCCAGGGAGGCTCACCCCTCCACTTT	CASSSQGGSPLHF	TRBJ1-6	NA	TRBV28	13	NA
TGTGCCAGCAGCCCGAGCGGGGGGGAAGATACGCAGTATTTT	CASSPSGGEDTQYF	TRBJ2-3	TRBD2	TRBV7-2	14	NA
TGTGCCAGCAGTTACTCTAGACAGGGGGCCACTGGCTACACCTTC	CASSYSRQGATGYTF	TRBJ1-2	TRBD1	TRBV6-5	15	NA
TGTGCCAGCAGCTTAGTACAGGGTAGTCAGCCCCAGCATTTT	CASSLVQGSQPQHF	TRBJ1-5	NA	TRBV7-8	14	NA
TGTGCCAGCAGGACCCAGGAATGGGATGGCTACACCTTC	CASRTQEWDGYTF	TRBJ1-2	NA	TRBV6-6	13	NA
TGTGCCAGTCAGGGACAGCCAAACACTGAAGCTTTCTTT	CASQGQPNTEAFF	TRBJ1-1	TRBD1	TRBV19	13	NA
TGTGCCAGCAGTGACAGGGCCGTGAACACTGAAGCTTTCTTT	CASSDRAVNTEAFF	TRBJ1-1	TRBD1	TRBV6-6	14	NA
TGTGCCAGCAGCTGGAGGGTCGGGGAGCTGTTTTTT	CASSWRVGELFF	TRBJ2-2	NA	TRBV5-4	12	NA
TGCGCCAGCAGCCAAGAGGGGCAGGGTTCGGGGAGCCAAGAGACCCAGTACTTC	CASSQEGQGSGSQETQYF	TRBJ2-5	NA	TRBV4-1	18	NA
TGTGCCAGCAGCGCCGGGGGAGACAATCAGCCCCAGCATTTT	CASSAGGDNQPQHF	TRBJ1-5	NA	TRBV9	14	NA
TGTGCCAGCAAGATAGGGACAGCCGAAAAACTGTTTTTT	CASKIGTAEKLFF	TRBJ1-4	TRBD1	TRBV6-5	13	NA
TGTGCCAGCAGCCAAGATCGGAGCTCCTACAATGAGCAGTTCTTC	CASSQDRSSYNEQFF	TRBJ2-1	NA	TRBV3-1/TRBV3-2	15	NA
TGTGCCAGCAGCTCGGGGTTGGAAGGCGCGGGCTATGGCTACACCTTC	CASSSGLEGAGYGYTF	TRBJ1-2	NA	TRBV3-1/TRBV3-2	16	NA
TGTGCCAGCAGCGCTAGACAGGGGCCATCGAATGAGCAGTTCTTC	CASSARQGPSNEQFF	TRBJ2-1	TRBD1	TRBV7-8	15	few
TGTGCCTGGACCATGGACAGCTATGGCTACACCTTC	CAWTMDSYGYTF	TRBJ1-2	NA	TRBV30	12	once
TGTGCCTGGAGTTTGTCAGGAACTGAAGCTTTCTTT	CAWSLSGTEAFF	TRBJ1-1	NA	TRBV30	12	NA
TGCGCCAGCAGCTTGGTGGCAGGGAGTCCCGGGGAGCTGTTTTTT	CASSLVAGSPGELFF	TRBJ2-2	NA	TRBV5-1	15	NA
TGTGCCAGCAGCAAATTGGACAGGGGGCTTAACTATGGCTACACCTTC	CASSKLDRGLNYGYTF	TRBJ1-2	TRBD1	TRBV5-6	16	NA
TGTGCCAGCAGCTCCGCCTCTTCCGGTAGCGGGGGGGCCTACGAGCAGTACTTC	CASSSASSGSGGAYEQYF	TRBJ2-7	TRBD2	TRBV7-2	18	few
TGTGCCAGCAGCAATACAGGGGGCTTCTGGAATGAGCAGTTCTTC	CASSNTGGFWNEQFF	TRBJ2-1	TRBD1	TRBV9	15	once
TGTGCCACCCCGAGTAACTCTGGAAACACCATATATTTT	CATPSNSGNTIYF	TRBJ1-3	NA	TRBV28	13	NA
TGTGCCAGTAGTACGGGACAGGGGTTTGAAAAACTGTTTTTT	CASSTGQGFEKLFF	TRBJ1-4	TRBD1	TRBV19	14	NA
TGTGCCAGTAGTATCACCGGGGCTAATTCACCCCTCCACTTT	CASSITGANSPLHF	TRBJ1-6	NA	TRBV19	14	NA
TGCAGTGCGAGCAAGAACACTGAAGCTTTCTTT	CSASKNTEAFF	TRBJ1-1	NA	TRBV20-1	11	NA
TGTGCCAGCAGCGCTCCGGGACAGGAGTACCAAGAGACCCAGTACTTC	CASSAPGQEYQETQYF	TRBJ2-5	TRBD1	TRBV5-4	16	few
TGTGCCAGCAGTGAATATGGACAGCCAAACACTGAAGCTTTCTTT	CASSEYGQPNTEAFF	TRBJ1-1	NA	TRBV6-1	15	NA